The sequence of this T cell receptor (beta chain) was determined in a study of cytotoxic CD8 clonotypes in ibrutinib-treated CLL. Study results and limitations: Sampling of sustained-remission and progressing patients occurred at differing times. Clonality rose at ibrutinib response and fell back toward baseline at progression. Shared public clonotypes were rare, and on treatment they either got smaller or stayed the same.

V lost 5 bases and J lost 0; bases outside the gene matches: 4. This CDR3 contains 15 residues. Germline lookup yields CDR1 SGHNT and CDR2 YENEEA. The repertoire was sequenced with immunoSEQ multiplex PCR; TCRdb's copy has only in-frame clones and lacks some. The data show about 85,000 clones, around 75% seen once. About this clone itself: The antigen is not known.

The receptor was isolated from a human donor with chronic lymphocytic leukemia. Sample: PBMCs, taken after 12 months of ibrutinib treatment. V and J are TRBV11-3 and TRBJ2-3; 8 bases are a match to TRBD2. The DNA of the CDR3 is TGTGCCAGCAGCATCCGCGGGGGGAGCACAGATACGCAGTATTTT. It translates to CASSIRGGSTDTQYF.